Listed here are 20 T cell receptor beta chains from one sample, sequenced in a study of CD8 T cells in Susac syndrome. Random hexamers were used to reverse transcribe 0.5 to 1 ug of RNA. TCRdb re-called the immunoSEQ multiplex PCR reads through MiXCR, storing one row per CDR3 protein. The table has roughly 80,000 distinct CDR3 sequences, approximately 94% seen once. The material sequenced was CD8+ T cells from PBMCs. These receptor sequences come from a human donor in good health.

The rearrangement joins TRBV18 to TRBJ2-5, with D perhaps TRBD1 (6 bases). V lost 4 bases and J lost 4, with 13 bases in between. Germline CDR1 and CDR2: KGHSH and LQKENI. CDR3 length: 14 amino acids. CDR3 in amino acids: CASSLRTAPETQYF. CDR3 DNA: TGTGCCAGCTCACTACGGACAGCCCCAGAGACCCAGTACTTC.

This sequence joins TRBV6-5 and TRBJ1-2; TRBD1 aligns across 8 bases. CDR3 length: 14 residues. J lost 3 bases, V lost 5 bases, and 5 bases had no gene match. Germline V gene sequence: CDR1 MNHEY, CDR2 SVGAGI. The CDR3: CASSRTGSDYGYTF. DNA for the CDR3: TGTGCCAGCAGTCGGACAGGGTCTGACTATGGCTACACCTTC.

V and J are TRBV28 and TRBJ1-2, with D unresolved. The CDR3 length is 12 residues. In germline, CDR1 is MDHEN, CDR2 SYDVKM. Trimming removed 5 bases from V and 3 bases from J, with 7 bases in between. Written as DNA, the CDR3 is TGTGCCAGCAGTGGAAGGTACTATGGCTACACCTTC. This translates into CASSGRYYGYTF.

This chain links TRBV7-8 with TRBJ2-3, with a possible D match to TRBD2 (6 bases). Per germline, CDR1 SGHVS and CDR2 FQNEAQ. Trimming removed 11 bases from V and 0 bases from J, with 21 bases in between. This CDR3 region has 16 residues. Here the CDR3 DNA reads TGTGCCGTACGCGGAGGAGGGGCCTCCAGCACAGATACGCAGTATTTT. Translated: CAVRGGGASSTDTQYF.

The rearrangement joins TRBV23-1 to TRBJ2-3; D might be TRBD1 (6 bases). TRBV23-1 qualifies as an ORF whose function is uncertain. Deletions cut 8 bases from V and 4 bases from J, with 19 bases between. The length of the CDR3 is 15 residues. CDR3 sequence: CASANFGAGADTQYF. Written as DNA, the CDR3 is TGCGCCAGCGCCAACTTTGGGGCAGGGGCAGATACGCAGTATTTT.

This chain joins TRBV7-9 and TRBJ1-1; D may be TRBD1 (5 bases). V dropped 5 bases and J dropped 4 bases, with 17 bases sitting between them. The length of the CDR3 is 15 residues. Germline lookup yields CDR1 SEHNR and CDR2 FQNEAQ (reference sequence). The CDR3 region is CASSEHDSSITEAFF. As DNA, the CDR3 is TGTGCCAGCAGCGAACACGACAGTTCAATCACTGAAGCTTTCTTT.

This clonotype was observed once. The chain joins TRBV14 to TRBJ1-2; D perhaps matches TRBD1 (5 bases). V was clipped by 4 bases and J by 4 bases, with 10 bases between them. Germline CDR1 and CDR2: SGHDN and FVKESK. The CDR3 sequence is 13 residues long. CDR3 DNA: TGTGCCAGCAGCCCCGGACACCTCTATGGCTACACCTTC. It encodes CASSPGHLYGYTF.

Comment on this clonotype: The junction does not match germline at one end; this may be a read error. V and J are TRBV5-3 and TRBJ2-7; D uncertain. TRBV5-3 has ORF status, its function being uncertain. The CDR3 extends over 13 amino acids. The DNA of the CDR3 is TGTGCCAGCAGCTTGGCGAGCTCCTACGAGCAGTACTTC. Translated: CASSLASSYEQYF.

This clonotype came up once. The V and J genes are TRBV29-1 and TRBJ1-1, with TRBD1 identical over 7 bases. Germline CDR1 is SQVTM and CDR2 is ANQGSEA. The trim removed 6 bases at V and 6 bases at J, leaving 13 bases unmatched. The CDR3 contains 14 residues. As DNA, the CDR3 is TGCAGCGTCCGACTGGACAGGAAGGGCGCTGAAGCTTTCTTT. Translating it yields CSVRLDRKGAEAFF.

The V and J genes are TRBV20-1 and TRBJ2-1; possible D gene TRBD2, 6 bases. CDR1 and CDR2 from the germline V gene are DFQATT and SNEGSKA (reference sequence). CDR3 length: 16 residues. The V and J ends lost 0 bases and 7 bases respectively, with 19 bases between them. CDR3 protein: CSARDYAGSSENEQFF. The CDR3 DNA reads TGCAGTGCTAGAGATTACGCGGGAAGCAGCGAGAATGAGCAGTTCTTC.

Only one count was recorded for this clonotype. The chain's CDR3 is CSASEGTWYTEAFF. CDR3 in DNA: TGCAGTGCTAGTGAGGGGACGTGGTACACTGAAGCTTTCTTT. V and J are TRBV20-1 and TRBJ1-1; perhaps TRBD1 as D (5 bases). V gave up 3 bases and J gave up 3 bases, with 14 bases separating them. CDR3 length: 14 residues. CDR1 and CDR2 (germline): DFQATT, SNEGSKA (reference sequence).

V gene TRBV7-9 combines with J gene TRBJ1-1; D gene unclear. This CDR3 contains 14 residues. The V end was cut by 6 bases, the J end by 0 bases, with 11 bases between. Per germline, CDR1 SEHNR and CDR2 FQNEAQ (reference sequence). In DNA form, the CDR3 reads TGTGCCAGCAGGACCGGGAGTCTGAACACTGAAGCTTTCTTT. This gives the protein CASRTGSLNTEAFF.

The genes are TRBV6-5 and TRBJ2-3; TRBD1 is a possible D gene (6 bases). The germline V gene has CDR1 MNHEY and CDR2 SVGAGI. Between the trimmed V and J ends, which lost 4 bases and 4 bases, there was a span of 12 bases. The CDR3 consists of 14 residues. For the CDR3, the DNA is TGTGCCAGCAGTTTCTACAGGGACGCAGATACGCAGTATTTT. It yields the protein CASSFYRDADTQYF.

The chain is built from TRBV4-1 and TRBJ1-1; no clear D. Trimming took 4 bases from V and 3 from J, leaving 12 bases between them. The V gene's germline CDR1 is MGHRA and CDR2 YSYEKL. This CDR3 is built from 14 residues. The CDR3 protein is CASSPWVPDTEAFF. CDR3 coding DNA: TGCGCCAGCAGCCCGTGGGTTCCGGACACTGAAGCTTTCTTT.

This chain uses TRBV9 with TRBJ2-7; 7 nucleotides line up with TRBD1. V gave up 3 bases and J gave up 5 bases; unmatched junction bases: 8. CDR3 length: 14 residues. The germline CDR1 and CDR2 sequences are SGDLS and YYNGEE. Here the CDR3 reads CASSGRQGRNEQYF. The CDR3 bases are TGTGCCAGCAGCGGTAGACAGGGTCGGAACGAGCAGTACTTC.

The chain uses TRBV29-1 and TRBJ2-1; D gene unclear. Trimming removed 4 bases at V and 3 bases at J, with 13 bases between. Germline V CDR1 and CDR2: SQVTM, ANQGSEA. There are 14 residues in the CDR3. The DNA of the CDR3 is TGCAGCGTTGTAGAGCAGGTAATCTACAATGAGCAGTTCTTC. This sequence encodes CSVVEQVIYNEQFF.

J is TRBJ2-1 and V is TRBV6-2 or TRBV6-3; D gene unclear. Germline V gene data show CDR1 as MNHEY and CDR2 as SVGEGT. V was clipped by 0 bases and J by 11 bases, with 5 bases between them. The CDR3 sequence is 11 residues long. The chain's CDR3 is CASSYSSQQFF. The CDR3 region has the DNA TGTGCCAGCAGTTACTCGTCTCAGCAGTTCTTC.

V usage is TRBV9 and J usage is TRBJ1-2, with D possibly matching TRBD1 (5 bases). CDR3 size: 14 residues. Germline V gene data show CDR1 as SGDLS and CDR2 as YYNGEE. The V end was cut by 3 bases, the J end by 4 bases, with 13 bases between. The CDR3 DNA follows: TGTGCCAGCAGCGGACGGGACTCCCGCTATGGCTACACCTTC. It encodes CASSGRDSRYGYTF.

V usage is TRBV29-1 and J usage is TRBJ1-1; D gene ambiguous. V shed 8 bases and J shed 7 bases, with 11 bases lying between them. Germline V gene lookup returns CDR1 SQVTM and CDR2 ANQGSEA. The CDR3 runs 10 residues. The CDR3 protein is CSTSGGEAFF. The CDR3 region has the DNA TGCAGCACGAGCGGAGGTGAAGCTTTCTTT.

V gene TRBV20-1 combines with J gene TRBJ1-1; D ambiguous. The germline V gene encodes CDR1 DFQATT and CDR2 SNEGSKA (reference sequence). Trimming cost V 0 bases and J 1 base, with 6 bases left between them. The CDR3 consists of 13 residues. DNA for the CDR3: TGCAGTGCTAGAGATAGGTGGAACACTGAAGCTTTCTTT. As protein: CSARDRWNTEAFF.